These 8 T cell receptor beta chains originate from one sample sequenced in a study of Ad26.COV2.S vaccination and SARS-CoV-2 variants. Profiled with immunoSEQ multiplex PCR; TCRdb holds only in-frame clones, not every one. The sample comprises 300,000 to 450,000 clones, about 90% of which are singletons, and around 4.2% rests with the top ten. The source material was peripheral blood, sampled after recovery from COVID-19. These receptors all stem from a human donor who had recovered from COVID-19.

The count of this clone is one. J is TRBJ2-5 and V is TRBV5-1; D is tentatively TRBD1 or TRBD2 (5 bases each). The CDR3 length is 16 residues. V gave up 4 bases and J gave up 3 bases, with 19 bases separating them. Germline V gene sequence: CDR1 SGHRS, CDR2 YFSETQ. The CDR3 region is CASSPLSGTFEETQYF. CDR3 sequence (DNA): TGCGCCAGCAGCCCACTATCCGGGACGTTCGAAGAGACCCAGTACTTC.

The table lists this clone with a count of one. V is TRBV19 and J is TRBJ2-7; 9 bases line up with TRBD1. The CDR3 consists of 14 residues. With V trimmed by 6 bases and J by 5 bases, 8 bases remained unmatched. The germline CDR1 and CDR2 sequences are LNHDA and SQIVND (reference sequence). DNA of the CDR3: TGTGCCAGTAGCCAGAACAGGGGGCCCGACGAGCAGTACTTC. Protein product: CASSQNRGPDEQYF.

Written as DNA, the CDR3 is TGTGCCAGCAGTTTAACGGCAGGGGCCACTGAAGCTTTCTTT. This gives the protein CASSLTAGATEAFF. J is TRBJ1-1 and V is TRBV27; tentatively, D is TRBD1 (6 bases). Trimming took 2 bases from V and 4 from J, leaving 11 bases between them. CDR3 length: 14 amino acids. The germline gives CDR1 MNHEY, CDR2 SMNVEV (reference sequence).

The chain is built from TRBV6-5 and TRBJ1-2, with 7 bases fitting TRBD1. The ends lost 0 bases at V and 13 bases at J; junction bases unmatched: 11. The CDR3 runs 14 residues. Germline V gene lookup returns CDR1 MNHEY and CDR2 SVGAGI. In nucleotides, the CDR3 is TGTGCCAGCAGTTACTCGGGACAGTCGCCTAAAGGCACCTTC. Protein product: CASSYSGQSPKGTF.

V gene TRBV2 combines with J gene TRBJ1-6, with TRBD1 as a possible D gene (5 bases). Germline V CDR1 and CDR2: SNHLY, FYNNEI. There are 12 residues in the CDR3. V was trimmed by 6 bases and J by 9 bases, leaving 9 bases between them. This chain's CDR3 is CASRDTLSPLHF. In DNA, the CDR3 is TGTGCCAGCAGGGACACACTTTCACCCCTCCACTTT. Drawing the rest from reference TRBV2 and TRBJ1-6, the complete variable domain is EPEVTQTPSHQVTQMGQEVILRCVPISNHLYFYWYRQILGQKVEFLVSFYNNEISEKSEIFDDQFSVERPDGSNFTLKIRSTKLEDSAMYFCASRDTLSPLHFGNGTRLTVT.

V and J are TRBV29-1 and TRBJ2-7, with 7 bases lining up with TRBD1. The CDR3 has 13 residues. With V trimmed by 4 bases and J by 6 bases, 9 bases remained unmatched. The germline CDR1 and CDR2 sequences are SQVTM and ANQGSEA. CDR3 DNA sequence: TGCAGCGTTGGCCAGGGGGATCGAAGCGAGCAGTACTTC. This sequence encodes CSVGQGDRSEQYF.

The chain uses TRBV9 and TRBJ2-5; 8 nucleotides match TRBD1. V lost 0 bases and J lost 5; bases outside the gene matches: 9. The CDR3 spans 16 residues. Germline V gene lookup returns CDR1 SGDLS and CDR2 YYNGEE. The CDR3 is CASSVEGRGREETQYF. CDR3 nucleotides: TGTGCCAGCAGCGTAGAAGGCAGGGGGCGCGAGGAGACCCAGTACTTC.

V and J are TRBV5-1 and TRBJ2-1; 9 bases agree with TRBD1. CDR1 is SGHRS, CDR2 YFSETQ, per germline. The CDR3 covers 16 residues. V lost 0 bases and J lost 5; bases outside the gene matches: 6. DNA for the CDR3: TGCGCCAGCAGCTTGGCCCCGGGACAGGGAAACAATGAGCAGTTCTTC. Protein sequence: CASSLAPGQGNNEQFF.